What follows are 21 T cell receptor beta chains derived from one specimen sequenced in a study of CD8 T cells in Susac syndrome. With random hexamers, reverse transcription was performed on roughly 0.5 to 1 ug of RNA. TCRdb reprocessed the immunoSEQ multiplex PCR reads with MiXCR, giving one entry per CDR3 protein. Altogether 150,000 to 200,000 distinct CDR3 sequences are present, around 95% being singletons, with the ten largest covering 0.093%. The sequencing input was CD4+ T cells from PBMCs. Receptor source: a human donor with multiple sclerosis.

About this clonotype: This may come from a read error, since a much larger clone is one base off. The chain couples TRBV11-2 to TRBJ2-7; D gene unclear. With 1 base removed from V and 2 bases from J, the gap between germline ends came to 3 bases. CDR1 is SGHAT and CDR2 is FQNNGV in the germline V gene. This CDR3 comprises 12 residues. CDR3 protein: CASSLATYEQYF. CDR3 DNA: TGTGCCAGCAGCTTAGCCACCTACGAGCAGTACTTC.

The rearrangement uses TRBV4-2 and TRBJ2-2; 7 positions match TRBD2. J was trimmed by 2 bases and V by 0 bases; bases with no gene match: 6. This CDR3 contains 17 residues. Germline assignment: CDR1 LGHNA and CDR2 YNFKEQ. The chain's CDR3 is CASSQEPSGVNTGELFF. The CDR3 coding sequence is TGTGCCAGCAGCCAAGAACCAAGCGGGGTCAACACCGGGGAGCTGTTTTTT.

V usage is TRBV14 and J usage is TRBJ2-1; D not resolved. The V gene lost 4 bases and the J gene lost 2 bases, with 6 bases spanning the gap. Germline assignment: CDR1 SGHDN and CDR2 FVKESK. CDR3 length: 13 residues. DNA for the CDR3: TGTGCCAGCAGCCCTAGGGCCTACAATGAGCAGTTCTTC. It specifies CASSPRAYNEQFF.

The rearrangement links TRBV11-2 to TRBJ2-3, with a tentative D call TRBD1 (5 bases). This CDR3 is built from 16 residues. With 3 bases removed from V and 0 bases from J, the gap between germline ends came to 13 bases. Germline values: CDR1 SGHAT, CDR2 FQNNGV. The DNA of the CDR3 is TGTGCCAGCAGCTTCGCGATACAGGCTAGCACAGATACGCAGTATTTT. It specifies CASSFAIQASTDTQYF.

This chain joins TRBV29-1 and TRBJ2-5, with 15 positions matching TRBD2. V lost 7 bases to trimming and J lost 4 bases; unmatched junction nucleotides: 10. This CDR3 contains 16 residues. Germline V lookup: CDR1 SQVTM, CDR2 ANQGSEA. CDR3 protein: CSASGLAGGVPETQYF. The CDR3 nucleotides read TGCAGCGCCTCGGGACTAGCGGGGGGCGTCCCAGAGACCCAGTACTTC.

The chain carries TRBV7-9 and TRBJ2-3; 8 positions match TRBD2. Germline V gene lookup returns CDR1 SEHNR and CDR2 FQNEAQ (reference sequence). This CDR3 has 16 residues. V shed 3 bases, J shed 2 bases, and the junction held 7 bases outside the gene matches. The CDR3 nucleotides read TGTGCCAGCAGCTTTCCAGAGCGGGGGTACACAGATACGCAGTATTTT. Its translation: CASSFPERGYTDTQYF.

DNA for the CDR3: TGTGCCCGTCGGGACAGCTTTTACACTGAAGCTTTCTTT. The encoded protein is CARRDSFYTEAFF. The gene calls are TRBV30 and TRBJ1-1; 7 positions match TRBD1. Germline CDR1 is GTSNPN and CDR2 is SVGIG (reference sequence). CDR3 length equals 13 residues. V dropped 8 bases and J dropped 3; count of bases not matched to a gene: 9.

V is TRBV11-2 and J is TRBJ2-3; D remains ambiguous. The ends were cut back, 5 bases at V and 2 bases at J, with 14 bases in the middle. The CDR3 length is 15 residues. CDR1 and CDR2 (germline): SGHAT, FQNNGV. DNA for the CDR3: TGTGCCAGCAGCCGTTCCCCCGGGTCCACAGATACGCAGTATTTT. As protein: CASSRSPGSTDTQYF.

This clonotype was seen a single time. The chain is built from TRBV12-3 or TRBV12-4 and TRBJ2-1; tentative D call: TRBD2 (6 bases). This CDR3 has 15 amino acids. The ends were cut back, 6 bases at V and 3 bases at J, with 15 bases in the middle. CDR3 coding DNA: TGTGCCAGCAGAACTAGCAATTCAGTCTACAATGAGCAGTTCTTC. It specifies CASRTSNSVYNEQFF.

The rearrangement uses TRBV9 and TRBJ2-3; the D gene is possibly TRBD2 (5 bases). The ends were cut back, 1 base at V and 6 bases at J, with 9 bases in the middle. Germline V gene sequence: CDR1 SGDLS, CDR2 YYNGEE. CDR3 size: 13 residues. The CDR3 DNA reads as TGTGCCAGCAGCGTACAAACGGGGGATACGCAGTATTTT. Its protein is CASSVQTGDTQYF.

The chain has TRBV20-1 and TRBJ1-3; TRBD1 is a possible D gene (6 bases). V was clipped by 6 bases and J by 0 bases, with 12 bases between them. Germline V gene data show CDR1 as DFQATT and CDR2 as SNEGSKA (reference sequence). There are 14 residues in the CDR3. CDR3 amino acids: CSADTGLSGNTIYF. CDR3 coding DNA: TGCAGTGCGGATACAGGGCTCTCTGGAAACACCATATATTTT.

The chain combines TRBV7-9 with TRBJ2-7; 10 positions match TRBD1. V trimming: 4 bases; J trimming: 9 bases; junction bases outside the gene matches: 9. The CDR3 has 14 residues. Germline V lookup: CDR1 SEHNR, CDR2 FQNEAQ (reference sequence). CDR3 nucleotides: TGTGCCAGCAGCTACAAACCGGGACAGGGGTCGCAGTACTTC. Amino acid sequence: CASSYKPGQGSQYF.

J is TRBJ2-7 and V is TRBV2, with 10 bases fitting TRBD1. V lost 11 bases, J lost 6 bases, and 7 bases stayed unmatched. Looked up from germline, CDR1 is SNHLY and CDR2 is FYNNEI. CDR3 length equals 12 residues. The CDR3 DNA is TGTGCCTGCCGGGACAGGGGCAGCGAGCAGTACTTC. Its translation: CACRDRGSEQYF.

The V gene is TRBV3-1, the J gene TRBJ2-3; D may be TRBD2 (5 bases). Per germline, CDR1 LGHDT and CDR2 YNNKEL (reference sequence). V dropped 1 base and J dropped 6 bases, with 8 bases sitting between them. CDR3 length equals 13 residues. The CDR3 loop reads CASSQAAGDTQYF. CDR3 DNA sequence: TGTGCCAGCAGCCAAGCCGCGGGTGATACGCAGTATTTT.

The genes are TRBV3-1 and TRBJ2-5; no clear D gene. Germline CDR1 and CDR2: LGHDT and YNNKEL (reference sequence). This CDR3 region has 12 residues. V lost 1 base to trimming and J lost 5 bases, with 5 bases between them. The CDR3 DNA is TGTGCCAGCAGCCAAGTTGGGGAGACCCAGTACTTC. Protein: CASSQVGETQYF.

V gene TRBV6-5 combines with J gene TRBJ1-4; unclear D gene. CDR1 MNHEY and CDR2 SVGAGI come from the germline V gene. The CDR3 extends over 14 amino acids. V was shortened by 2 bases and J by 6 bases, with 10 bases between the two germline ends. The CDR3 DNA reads TGTGCCAGCAGTTACCGTCCCGGGCATGAAAAACTGTTTTTT. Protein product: CASSYRPGHEKLFF.

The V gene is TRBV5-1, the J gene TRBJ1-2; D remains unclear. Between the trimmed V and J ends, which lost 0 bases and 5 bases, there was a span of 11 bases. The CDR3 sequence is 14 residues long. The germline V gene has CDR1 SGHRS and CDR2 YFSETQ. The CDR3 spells CASSLVEGWYGYTF. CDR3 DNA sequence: TGCGCCAGCAGCTTGGTAGAGGGTTGGTATGGCTACACCTTC.

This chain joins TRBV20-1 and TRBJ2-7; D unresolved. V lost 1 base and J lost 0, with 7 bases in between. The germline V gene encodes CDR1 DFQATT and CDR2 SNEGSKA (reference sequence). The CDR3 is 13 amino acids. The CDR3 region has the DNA TGCAGTGCTAGAGTGGCAAACTCCTACGAGCAGTACTTC. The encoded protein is CSARVANSYEQYF.

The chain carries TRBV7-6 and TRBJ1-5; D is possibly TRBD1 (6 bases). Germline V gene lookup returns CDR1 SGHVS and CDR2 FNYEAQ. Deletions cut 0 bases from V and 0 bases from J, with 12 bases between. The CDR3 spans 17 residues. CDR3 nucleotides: TGTGCCAGCAGCTTAGCCGGGACAACGCATAGCAATCAGCCCCAGCATTTT. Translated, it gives CASSLAGTTHSNQPQHF.

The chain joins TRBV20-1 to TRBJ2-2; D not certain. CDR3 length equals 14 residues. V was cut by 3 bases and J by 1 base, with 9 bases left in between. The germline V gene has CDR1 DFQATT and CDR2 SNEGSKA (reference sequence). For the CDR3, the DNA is TGCAGTGCTAGCCCCAGCCTGAACACCGGGGAGCTGTTTTTT. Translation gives CSASPSLNTGELFF.

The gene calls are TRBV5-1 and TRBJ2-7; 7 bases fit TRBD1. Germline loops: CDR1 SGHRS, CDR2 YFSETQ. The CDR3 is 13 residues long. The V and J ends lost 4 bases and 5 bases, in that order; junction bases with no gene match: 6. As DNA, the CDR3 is TGCGCCAGCAGCCCAAATGACAGGGACGAGCAGTACTTC. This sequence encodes CASSPNDRDEQYF.